This T cell receptor beta chain derives from a study of shared clonotypes between healthy human individuals. The J segment lost 8 bases and the V segment lost 2 bases, leaving 11 bases of the junction unmatched. The germline V gene has CDR1 SGHDN and CDR2 FVKESK. This CDR3 comprises 17 residues. Produced via immunoSEQ multiplex PCR; TCRdb's table is partial and in-frame only. This table holds around 980,000 clones, more than 75% found once. Sequencing used memory CD4+ T cells from PBMCs. Subset denoted: CD45RA-negative fraction. The receptor comes from a man younger than 30 in good health. Some clones in this sample may be carry-over from other donors' samples. The chain couples TRBV14 to TRBJ2-3; 12 nucleotides agree with TRBD2. CDR3 coding DNA: TGTGCCAGCAGCCAACAACTAGCGGGAGGTCGTAGGGGTACGCAGTATTTT. Its protein is CASSQQLAGGRRGTQYF.